The clone carrying this TCR gamma chain was seen a few times. These data are taken from a study of gamma-delta T cells after stem cell transplantation. TCRdb used CATT to re-call clones from the RT-PCR reads. The sample lists around 5,000 gamma-chain clones; approximately 20% were seen once. Germline values: CDR1 VENAVY, CDR2 YDSYNSRV. Trimming removed 3 bases from V and 6 bases from J; junction bases left unmatched: 1. CDR3 length: 12 amino acids. The sample consisted of gamma-delta T cells. The TCR was taken from a human donor. It is not recorded whose cells these are; they may come from a transplant donor. The chain carries TRGV8 and TRGJP2. CDR3 nucleotides: TGTGCCACCTGGGATTGTGATTGGATCAAGACGTTT. Protein: CATWDCDWIKTF.